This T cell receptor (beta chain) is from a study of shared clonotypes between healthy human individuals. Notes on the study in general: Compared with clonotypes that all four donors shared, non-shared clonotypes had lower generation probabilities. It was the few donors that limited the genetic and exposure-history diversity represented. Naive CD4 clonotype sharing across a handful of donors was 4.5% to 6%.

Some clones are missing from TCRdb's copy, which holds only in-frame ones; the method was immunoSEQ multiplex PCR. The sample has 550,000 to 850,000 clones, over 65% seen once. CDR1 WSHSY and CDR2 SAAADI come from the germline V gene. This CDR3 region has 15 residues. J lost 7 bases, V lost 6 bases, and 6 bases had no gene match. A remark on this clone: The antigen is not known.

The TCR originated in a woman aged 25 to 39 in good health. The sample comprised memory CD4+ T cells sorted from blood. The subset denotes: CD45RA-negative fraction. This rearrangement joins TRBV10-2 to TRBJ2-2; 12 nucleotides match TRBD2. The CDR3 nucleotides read TGCGCCAGCAGAATGCTAGCGGGAGGGATCGGGGAGCTGTTTTTT. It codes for CASRMLAGGIGELFF.